This TCR beta chain is from a study of CD8+ T cells in alopecia areata. Across the whole study: Among treated patients, oral tofacitinib was administered at 5 to 10 mg twice daily.

This CDR3 contains 14 residues. Germline V gene data show CDR1 as LGHNA and CDR2 as YSLEER. Trimming took off 1 base at V and 0 bases at J, with 6 bases between the two ends. Stated treatment: oral pan-JAK inhibitor, 5-10 mg twice daily. Comment on this clone: What it recognizes is unknown.

Findings and caveats of the study: Many expanded lesional clones remained in scalp and blood on tofacitinib.

Sequencing templates came from extracted RNA that was reverse transcribed into cDNA. Method: immunoSEQ multiplex PCR; TCRdb's copy keeps in-frame clones and lacks some. The top ten hold about 10% of the sample, which has roughly 200,000 clones, roughly 53% seen once. The chain is built from TRBV4-3 and TRBJ1-1; no definite D call. The sequence came from a human donor with alopecia areata. Specimen: CD8+ T cells sorted from blood, collected at week 24, from a patient treated with tofacitinib. This CDR3 is CASSQARVNTEAFF. Here the CDR3 DNA reads TGCGCCAGCAGCCAAGCCCGGGTGAACACTGAAGCTTTCTTT.